Below are 21 T cell receptor beta chains sequenced from a single sample in a study of blood T cell repertoires in COVID-19. Repertoires were generated with immunoSEQ multiplex PCR, while TCRdb's copy carries only in-frame clones and drops some. The table lists around 46,000 clones, 70% to 90% of them singletons. The source material was peripheral blood. The source of these receptors is an elderly woman with COVID-19, enrolled during active disease.

The chain's CDR3 is CASSFVGQGYTEAFF. The CDR3 bases are TGTGCCAGCAGTTTTGTGGGACAGGGCTACACTGAAGCTTTCTTT. V usage is TRBV6-2 or TRBV6-3 and J usage is TRBJ1-1; 9 bases map to TRBD1. Germline V gives CDR1 MNHEY, CDR2 SVGEGT. The CDR3 spans 15 residues. V lost 4 bases, J lost 3 bases, and 6 bases stayed unmatched.

The chain combines TRBV5-4 with TRBJ1-1, with 9 bases lining up with TRBD1. The junction had 6 bases not matched to a gene; V was cut back by 2 bases and J by 4 bases. Germline V lookup: CDR1 SGHNT, CDR2 YYREEE (reference sequence). The CDR3 consists of 15 residues. The CDR3 reads CASSFVGQGATEAFF. CDR3 in DNA: TGTGCCAGCAGCTTTGTGGGACAGGGTGCCACTGAAGCTTTCTTT.

In DNA form, the CDR3 reads TGCGCCAGCAGTCACCACCAGGGGGAATGGGAAAACATTCAGTACTTC. This encodes CASSHHQGEWENIQYF. V gene TRBV23-1 combines with J gene TRBJ2-4; 7 bases line up with TRBD1. TRBV23-1 is labeled an ORF, and its function is uncertain. V gave up 3 bases and J gave up 5 bases; unmatched junction bases: 10. CDR3 size: 16 residues.

In its sample, this clone was seen once. This chain uses TRBV7-6 with TRBJ2-1; TRBD2 agrees at 8 bases. This CDR3 is 16 amino acids long. The trim removed 1 base at V and 4 bases at J, leaving 6 bases unmatched. The germline V gene has CDR1 SGHVS and CDR2 FNYEAQ. The CDR3 here is CASSLVVSGGYNEQFF. The CDR3 bases are TGTGCCAGCAGCTTAGTCGTGAGCGGGGGTTACAATGAGCAGTTCTTC.

This rearrangement joins TRBV3-1 (or the pseudogene TRBV3-2) to TRBJ1-1; TRBD1 matches 8 bases. The CDR3 is 14 amino acids. The ends lost 1 base at V and 5 bases at J; junction bases unmatched: 3. The V gene's germline CDR1 is LGHDT and CDR2 YNNKEL (reference sequence). The CDR3 sequence is CASSQGTGWTEAFF. The DNA for the CDR3 is TGTGCCAGCAGCCAAGGGACAGGGTGGACTGAAGCTTTCTTT.

This chain links TRBV6-5 with TRBJ2-7; the match to TRBD1 covers 11 bases. The CDR3 runs to 15 residues. With V trimmed by 6 bases and J by 3 bases, 7 bases remained unmatched. The germline gives CDR1 MNHEY, CDR2 SVGAGI. The CDR3 sequence is CASSSPDRGLYEQYF. The CDR3 coding sequence is TGTGCCAGCAGCTCCCCGGACAGGGGGCTCTACGAGCAGTACTTC.

V usage is TRBV7-2 and J usage is TRBJ1-2, with TRBD1 matching 12 bases. The V and J ends lost 1 base and 4 bases, in that order; junction bases with no gene match: 7. Germline assignment: CDR1 SGHTA and CDR2 FQGNSA. This CDR3 is 17 amino acids long. CDR3 in DNA: TGTGCCAGCAGCTTAGGCGGGACAGGGGGCGCCCTCTATGGCTACACCTTC. This encodes CASSLGGTGGALYGYTF.

The sample holds one count of this clone. The rearrangement links TRBV7-2 to TRBJ2-1; D might be TRBD1 (6 bases). V dropped 5 bases and J dropped 10 bases, with 21 bases sitting between them. The CDR3 extends over 15 amino acids. The germline V gene encodes CDR1 SGHTA and CDR2 FQGNSA. For the CDR3, the DNA is TGTGCCAGCAGCCACAGGGCGCAACCTTCAAAAGAGCAGTTCTTC. It translates to CASSHRAQPSKEQFF. The full variable domain, completed using reference TRBV7-2 and TRBJ2-1, is GAGVSQSPSNKVTEKGKDVELRCDPISGHTALYWYRQSLGQGLEFLIYFQGNSAPDKSGLPSDRFSAERTGGSVSTLTIQRTQQEDSAVYLCASSHRAQPSKEQFFGPGTRLTVL.

This clone was detected only a few times. The chain recombines TRBV15 with TRBJ2-7; 9 bases align to TRBD2. CDR1 is LNHNV, CDR2 YYDKDF, per germline (reference sequence). V shed 0 bases, J shed 2 bases, and the junction held 5 bases outside the gene matches. The CDR3 is made up of 16 amino acids. This CDR3 is CATSRDIGGRAYEQYF. The CDR3 nucleotides read TGTGCCACCAGCAGAGATATTGGCGGGAGGGCCTACGAGCAGTACTTC.

This clone was detected a few times. The chain links TRBV7-7 to TRBJ2-2, with 8 bases fitting TRBD1. From germline, CDR1 is SSHAT and CDR2 FNYEAQ (reference sequence). J was trimmed by 4 bases and V by 5 bases; bases with no gene match: 6. This CDR3 comprises 15 residues. CDR3 amino acids: CASSPTTGGTGELFF. The CDR3 DNA follows: TGTGCCAGCAGCCCGACTACAGGGGGCACCGGGGAGCTGTTTTTT.

The chain employs TRBV7-3 and TRBJ2-3; D is uncertain. Germline lookup yields CDR1 SGHTA and CDR2 FQGTGA. CDR3 length equals 13 residues. V lost 0 bases, J lost 4 bases, and 5 bases lay in between. The CDR3 sequence: CASSLTPADTQYF. The CDR3 DNA is TGTGCCAGCAGCTTAACGCCGGCAGATACGCAGTATTTT.

The J gene is TRBJ1-3, the V gene TRBV6-7; 10 bases are a match to TRBD1. TRBV6-7 is recorded as an ORF, its role being uncertain. This CDR3 is built from 13 residues. J gave up 4 bases and V 8 bases, and 2 bases lay outside the gene matches. In DNA, the CDR3 is TGTGCCAGCGACAGGGGGCCAGGAAACACCATATATTTT. Translation gives CASDRGPGNTIYF.

The chain joins TRBV19 to TRBJ2-2; maybe TRBD1 (6 bases). Germline V gene data show CDR1 as LNHDA and CDR2 as SQIVND (reference sequence). This CDR3 has 15 residues. Trimming left V 3 bases short and J 2 bases short, with 10 bases between. The CDR3 here is CASSIWDTNTGELFF. CDR3 DNA sequence: TGTGCCAGTAGTATTTGGGACACCAACACCGGGGAGCTGTTTTTT.

V usage is TRBV5-1 and J usage is TRBJ2-1, with TRBD2 matching over 9 bases. V shed 4 bases and J 7 bases; nucleotides not matched to a gene: 12. The CDR3 is 16 residues long. The germline CDR1 and CDR2 sequences are SGHRS and YFSETQ. The CDR3 region is CASSLRRIAGDNEQFF. CDR3 nucleotide sequence: TGCGCCAGCAGCCTTAGGAGAATAGCGGGGGATAATGAGCAGTTCTTC.

The chain links TRBV6-2 or TRBV6-3 to TRBJ2-3, with TRBD2 identical over 12 bases. This CDR3 contains 17 residues. Germline CDR1 reads MNHEY; CDR2 reads SVGEGT. J gave up 6 bases and V 5 bases, and 12 bases lay outside the gene matches. In DNA form, the CDR3 reads TGTGCCAGCAGTAACCGGGCTAGCGGGAGGGCCGTCGATACGCAGTATTTT. Translated, it gives CASSNRASGRAVDTQYF.

V and J are TRBV4-3 and TRBJ1-2; 9 bases map to TRBD1. The ends lost 0 bases at V and 2 bases at J; junction bases unmatched: 1. This CDR3 spans 15 amino acids. The germline V gene encodes CDR1 LGHNA and CDR2 YSLEER. Here the CDR3 reads CASSQDDRGNYGYTF. The CDR3 region has the DNA TGCGCCAGCAGCCAAGATGACAGGGGGAACTATGGCTACACCTTC.

The rearrangement uses TRBV4-3 and TRBJ2-2, with 11 nucleotides matching TRBD2. The germline CDR1 and CDR2 sequences are LGHNA and YSLEER. V lost 4 bases and J lost 3; bases outside the gene matches: 1. The CDR3 runs to 15 residues. CDR3 DNA sequence: TGCGCCAGCAGCCGGACTAGCGGGCACACCGGGGAGCTGTTTTTT. It translates to CASSRTSGHTGELFF.

The chain is built from TRBV19 and TRBJ2-1; 12 bases match TRBD2. J gave up 6 bases and V 7 bases, and 22 bases lay outside the gene matches. The CDR3 runs 20 residues. CDR1 is LNHDA and CDR2 is SQIVND in the germline V gene (reference sequence). The CDR3 DNA reads TGTGCCAGTAAACTCTCGGGGCTAGCGGGGGGGCTTGGTTTAGTCAATGAGCAGTTCTTC. It encodes CASKLSGLAGGLGLVNEQFF.

CDR3 protein: CASSSPSTDPTGELFF. DNA for the CDR3: TGTGCCAGCAGTTCCCCGTCGACAGACCCCACCGGGGAGCTGTTTTTT. The chain couples TRBV27 to TRBJ2-2; possibly TRBD1 for D (5 bases). The CDR3 consists of 16 residues. Trimming pared 4 bases from V and 4 bases from J, leaving 16 bases between. Germline CDR1 reads MNHEY; CDR2 reads SMNVEV (reference sequence).

The chain joins TRBV5-1 to TRBJ2-3, with TRBD2 matching over 8 bases. CDR1 is SGHRS and CDR2 is YFSETQ in the germline V gene. This CDR3 has 15 amino acids. The V gene end was trimmed by 3 bases and the J gene end by 3 bases; junction bases not matched to a gene: 6. CDR3 in amino acids: CASSSLAGPTDTQYF. In DNA, the CDR3 is TGCGCCAGCAGCTCCCTAGCGGGTCCTACAGATACGCAGTATTTT.

The chain joins TRBV13 to TRBJ2-3, with 9 nucleotides matching TRBD2. The V segment lost 0 bases and the J segment 2 bases; nucleotides outside the gene matches: 3. Germline assignment: CDR1 PRHDT and CDR2 FYEKMQ (reference sequence). The CDR3 extends over 16 amino acids. CDR3 sequence: CASSLGLAGFTDTQYF. The CDR3 DNA sequence: TGTGCCAGCAGCTTAGGACTAGCGGGCTTCACAGATACGCAGTATTTT. Combining the CDR3 with reference TRBV13 and TRBJ2-3 gives the whole variable domain AAGVIQSPRHLIKEKRETATLKCYPIPRHDTVYWYQQGPGQDPQFLISFYEKMQSDKGSIPDRFSAQQFSDYHSELNMSSLELGDSALYFCASSLGLAGFTDTQYFGPGTRLTVL.